A single sample gave rise to the 27 T cell receptor beta chains below, sequenced in a study of T cells in Graves' hyperthyroidism and ophthalmopathy. Amplification of TCR beta CDR3 regions used RNA as the template. Researchers ran a first-round RT-PCR on the TCR CDR3 using the HTBI primer set. TCRdb independently ran MiXCR on the multiplex PCR reads; one entry per CDR3 protein. Here the sample spans about 610,000 distinct CDR3 sequences, about 14% being singletons. The sequencing input was blood. These receptors were taken from a woman aged 40-49 years with Graves' ophthalmopathy.

This clonotype was seen ten or more times. The V and J genes are TRBV5-5 and TRBJ1-1, with D maybe TRBD1 (6 bases). The CDR3 has 16 residues. Trimming cost V 3 bases and J 4 bases, with 19 bases left between them. The germline gives CDR1 SGHKS, CDR2 YYEKEE (reference sequence). The CDR3 loop is CASSWTVGRGTTEAFF. Here the CDR3 DNA reads TGTGCCAGCAGCTGGACCGTAGGCAGGGGCACCACTGAAGCTTTCTTT.

In its sample, this clonotype was seen many times. The V and J genes are TRBV27 and TRBJ2-7, with 9 bases matching TRBD1. CDR1 is MNHEY, CDR2 SMNVEV, per germline (reference sequence). The junction had 10 bases not matched to a gene; V was cut back by 3 bases and J by 4 bases. This CDR3 has 16 residues. The CDR3 is CASSFPLGQGRYEQYF. The CDR3 DNA sequence: TGTGCCAGCAGTTTTCCCCTCGGACAGGGGCGGTACGAGCAGTACTTC.

The chain combines TRBV3-1 with TRBJ2-5; possibly TRBD1 for D (6 bases). The CDR3 is 15 residues long. The germline CDR1 and CDR2 sequences are LGHDT and YNNKEL (reference sequence). The germline V and J ends were trimmed by 5 bases and 5 bases, with 18 bases remaining between them. DNA for the CDR3: TGTGCCAGCAGCAAGGCATCGGACAGTTATGAGACCCAGTACTTC. This gives the protein CASSKASDSYETQYF.

This clonotype was counted at least ten times. V usage is TRBV7-2 and J usage is TRBJ2-5; the match to TRBD1 covers 7 bases. CDR1 and CDR2 (germline): SGHTA, FQGNSA. The V and J ends lost 2 bases and 9 bases, in that order; junction bases with no gene match: 18. The CDR3 extends over 17 amino acids. The CDR3 is CASSLTGLGTPRGSQYF. The CDR3 region has the DNA TGTGCCAGCAGCTTAACTGGGTTGGGGACGCCCAGGGGGTCCCAGTACTTC. The entire variable domain, with the rest obtained from reference TRBV7-2 and TRBJ2-5, is as follows: GAGVSQSPSNKVTEKGKDVELRCDPISGHTALYWYRQSLGQGLEFLIYFQGNSAPDKSGLPSDRFSAERTGGSVSTLTIQRTQQEDSAVYLCASSLTGLGTPRGSQYFGPGTRLLVL.

The rearrangement links TRBV7-9 to TRBJ1-3; D gene ambiguous. CDR1 SEHNR and CDR2 FQNEAQ come from the germline V gene (reference sequence). Deletions cut 2 bases from V and 4 bases from J, with 6 bases between. There are 13 residues in the CDR3. The CDR3 DNA reads as TGTGCCAGCAGCTTATTCTTAGGAAACACCATATATTTT. Translated: CASSLFLGNTIYF.

Many counts were recorded for this clonotype. The chain has TRBV20-1 and TRBJ1-5; 9 bases map to TRBD1. Unmatched junction bases numbered 10, after V lost 6 bases and J lost 4 bases. The CDR3 consists of 15 residues. Germline loops: CDR1 DFQATT, CDR2 SNEGSKA (reference sequence). The chain's CDR3 is CSATTGGGVNQPQHF. Here the CDR3 DNA reads TGCAGTGCAACGACAGGGGGAGGGGTAAATCAGCCCCAGCATTTT.

This clonotype was detected once. The rearrangement links TRBV6-1 to TRBJ2-5; maybe TRBD1 (5 bases). The CDR3 is 13 residues long. CDR1 and CDR2 (germline): MNHNS, SASEGT. The V and J ends lost 7 bases and 7 bases respectively, with 16 bases between them. CDR3 amino acids: CASIPSGLGTQYF. CDR3 in DNA: TGTGCCAGCATCCCTTCAGGGTTGGGGACCCAGTACTTC.

This clonotype has at least ten counts. This sequence joins TRBV6-5 and TRBJ1-1; no clear D gene. The V end was cut by 2 bases, the J end by 1 base, with 8 bases between. From germline, CDR1 is MNHEY and CDR2 SVGAGI. The CDR3 runs to 14 residues. The CDR3 sequence: CASSYQTRNTEAFF. The CDR3, as DNA: TGTGCCAGCAGTTACCAGACAAGGAACACTGAAGCTTTCTTT.

The gene calls are TRBV7-9 and TRBJ2-7; 9 positions match TRBD1. CDR3 length: 12 residues. The V gene's germline CDR1 is SEHNR and CDR2 FQNEAQ (reference sequence). V dropped 8 bases and J dropped 7; count of bases not matched to a gene: 6. In nucleotides, the CDR3 is TGTGCCAGCGGCCATGGACAGGGGGAGCAGTACTTC. Translation gives CASGHGQGEQYF.

V gene TRBV28 combines with J gene TRBJ2-7; D is undetermined. With 6 bases removed from V and 4 bases from J, the gap between germline ends came to 10 bases. The germline V gene encodes CDR1 MDHEN and CDR2 SYDVKM. CDR3 length: 12 amino acids. CDR3 DNA: TGTGCCAGCAGCTCCACCTGGTACGAGCAGTACTTC. Translated: CASSSTWYEQYF.

This clonotype has more than one count but fewer than ten. This chain links TRBV6-1 with TRBJ2-6; the D is unclear. Trimming shortened V by 6 bases and J by 0 bases, and 12 bases separated the two germline ends. The CDR3 extends over 16 amino acids. From germline, CDR1 is MNHNS and CDR2 SASEGT. CDR3 bases: TGTGCCAGCAGGCCCGACACCCTCTCTGGGGCCAACGTCCTGACTTTC. Residues: CASRPDTLSGANVLTF.

This clonotype was detected only a few times. V gene TRBV12-3 or TRBV12-4 combines with J gene TRBJ1-1; no clear D. This CDR3 is built from 13 residues. V was trimmed by 8 bases and J by 1 base, leaving 11 bases between them. This CDR3 reads CASHPGSNTEAFF. CDR3 in DNA: TGTGCCAGCCACCCGGGTTCGAACACTGAAGCTTTCTTT.

This clonotype has at least ten counts. The chain's CDR3 is CASSLHPTSSYEQYF. The CDR3 DNA reads TGTGCCAGCAGTTTGCATCCCACCAGCTCCTACGAGCAGTACTTC. V and J are TRBV28 and TRBJ2-7; D unclear. CDR1 and CDR2 from the germline V gene are MDHEN and SYDVKM. Between the trimmed V and J ends, which lost 3 bases and 0 bases, there was a span of 12 bases. This CDR3 contains 15 residues.

The sample holds a few counts of this clonotype. The CDR3 is CASIGGPSTGRGETQYF. CDR3 sequence (DNA): TGTGCCAGCATCGGGGGGCCCAGCACGGGGAGGGGGGAGACCCAGTACTTC. The chain links TRBV28 to TRBJ2-5; TRBD2 is a possible D gene (7 bases). Per germline, CDR1 MDHEN and CDR2 SYDVKM. The CDR3 has 17 residues. The ends were cut back, 7 bases at V and 5 bases at J, with 26 bases in the middle.

This clonotype has a count of ten or more. The chain carries TRBV2 and TRBJ1-2; no clear D. Trimming took off 7 bases at V and 8 bases at J, with 17 bases between the two ends. Germline CDR1 and CDR2: SNHLY and FYNNEI. The CDR3 is 13 residues long. The CDR3 loop is CASNPDGVNGYTF. CDR3 DNA: TGTGCCAGCAACCCTGACGGGGTTAACGGCTACACCTTC.

The rearrangement links TRBV4-3 to TRBJ2-4; D may correspond to TRBD1 or TRBD2 (5 bases each). The CDR3 is 16 residues long. Trimming took off 2 bases at V and 10 bases at J, with 21 bases between the two ends. Germline loops: CDR1 LGHNA, CDR2 YSLEER. The DNA of the CDR3 is TGCGCCAGCAGCCAAAATTATGAGGGAGCAAGGGGAATTCAGTACTTC. Protein sequence: CASSQNYEGARGIQYF.

This rearrangement joins TRBV28 to TRBJ1-5; D not certain. The CDR3 has 13 amino acids. The V end lost 6 bases, the J end lost 6 bases, and 12 bases lay between the germline ends. The germline V gene encodes CDR1 MDHEN and CDR2 SYDVKM. CDR3 DNA sequence: TGTGCCAGCAGGGACCGGTCGTTTCAGCCCCAGCATTTT. This sequence encodes CASRDRSFQPQHF.

This clonotype occurred a few times. The chain uses TRBV5-1 and TRBJ2-2, with 13 bases matching TRBD2. Germline V lookup: CDR1 SGHRS, CDR2 YFSETQ. The J segment lost 3 bases and the V segment lost 4 bases, leaving 18 bases of the junction unmatched. This CDR3 has 21 residues. The DNA of the CDR3 is TGCGCCAGCAGCCAAATGGACAGATCCGGGACTAGCGGGACATACACCGGGGAGCTGTTTTTT. Translation: CASSQMDRSGTSGTYTGELFF.

This chain connects TRBV11-2 to TRBJ2-2; either TRBD1 or TRBD2 may fit D (5 bases each). V was cut by 4 bases and J by 4 bases, with 16 bases left in between. Germline CDR1 is SGHAT and CDR2 is FQNNGV. The CDR3 extends over 16 amino acids. CDR3 nucleotide sequence: TGTGCCAGCAGCTCCCCTGGGGACGGGGCCACCGGGGAGCTGTTTTTT. Protein product: CASSSPGDGATGELFF. The variable domain in full, with the rest retrieved from reference TRBV11-2 and TRBJ2-2, is EAGVAQSPRYKIIEKRQSVAFWCNPISGHATLYWYQQILGQGPKLLIQFQNNGVVDDSQLPKDRFSAERLKGVDSTLKIQPAKLEDSAVYLCASSSPGDGATGELFFGEGSRLTVL.

This clonotype was found many times. V and J are TRBV7-3 and TRBJ2-6, with D possibly TRBD2 on 6 matching bases. This CDR3 spans 15 amino acids. The germline V gene encodes CDR1 SGHTA and CDR2 FQGTGA. The germline V and J ends were trimmed by 5 bases and 1 base, with 9 bases remaining between them. Here the CDR3 DNA reads TGTGCCAGCAGCCCCCGGGAGTCTGGGGCCAACGTCCTGACTTTC. Protein sequence: CASSPRESGANVLTF.

This clonotype appeared many times. This chain links TRBV12-3 or TRBV12-4 with TRBJ1-1; D is uncertain. Trimming removed 7 bases from V and 1 base from J, with 13 bases in between. There are 14 residues in the CDR3. CDR3 protein: CASTLRPPNTEAFF. The CDR3 DNA reads as TGTGCCAGCACGCTGAGGCCACCGAACACTGAAGCTTTCTTT.

The sample holds many counts of this clonotype. The chain uses TRBV29-1 and TRBJ2-5; 7 positions agree with TRBD2. With V trimmed by 8 bases and J by 5 bases, 2 bases remained unmatched. Germline lookup yields CDR1 SQVTM and CDR2 ANQGSEA. CDR3 length: 10 amino acids. CDR3 in amino acids: CSSGGETQYF. Written as DNA, the CDR3 is TGCAGCTCCGGGGGGGAGACCCAGTACTTC.

This clonotype was detected a few times. The gene calls are TRBV7-9 and TRBJ2-7, with D tentatively TRBD1 (6 bases). Germline values: CDR1 SEHNR, CDR2 FQNEAQ (reference sequence). V was clipped by 5 bases and J by 4 bases, with 12 bases between them. This CDR3 has 13 residues. CDR3 in DNA: TGTGCCAGCAGCCATACAGGGCGGTACGAGCAGTACTTC. Protein product: CASSHTGRYEQYF. The full variable domain, its missing parts supplied by reference TRBV7-9 and TRBJ2-7, is DTGVSQNPRHKITKRGQNVTFRCDPISEHNRLYWYRQTLGQGPEFLTYFQNEAQLEKSRLLSDRFSAERPKGSFSTLEIQRTEQGDSAMYLCASSHTGRYEQYFGPGTRLTVT.

The rearrangement uses TRBV7-2 and TRBJ2-2; TRBD2 aligns across 9 bases. CDR1 and CDR2 from the germline V gene are SGHTA and FQGNSA. The CDR3 consists of 17 residues. V shed 0 bases and J 0 bases; nucleotides not matched to a gene: 2. This chain's CDR3 is CASSLARLAANTGELFF. Written as DNA, the CDR3 is TGTGCCAGCAGCTTAGCCCGACTAGCGGCGAACACCGGGGAGCTGTTTTTT. The whole variable domain, filled in from reference TRBV7-2 and TRBJ2-2, reads GAGVSQSPSNKVTEKGKDVELRCDPISGHTALYWYRQSLGQGLEFLIYFQGNSAPDKSGLPSDRFSAERTGGSVSTLTIQRTQQEDSAVYLCASSLARLAANTGELFFGEGSRLTVL.

CDR3 in DNA: TGTGCCAGCAGCGTGTTAGGACAGGCAGACTATGGCTACACCTTC. It codes for CASSVLGQADYGYTF. This chain uses TRBV9 with TRBJ1-2, with TRBD1 identical over 7 bases. Germline assignment: CDR1 SGDLS and CDR2 YYNGEE. This CDR3 contains 15 residues. V lost 2 bases and J lost 3; bases outside the gene matches: 7.

This clonotype was seen at least ten times. The rearrangement links TRBV28 to TRBJ1-2; 8 nucleotides align to TRBD1. Germline V gene data show CDR1 as MDHEN and CDR2 as SYDVKM. The CDR3 spans 15 residues. The V gene end was trimmed by 4 bases and the J gene end by 4 bases; junction bases not matched to a gene: 8. The CDR3 sequence is CASSSPRTGFYGYTF. Here the CDR3 DNA reads TGTGCCAGCAGTTCACCGAGGACAGGGTTCTATGGCTACACCTTC.

The chain has TRBV12-3 or TRBV12-4 and TRBJ2-2; a possible D gene is TRBD2 (7 bases). V was cut by 3 bases and J by 7 bases, with 12 bases left in between. This CDR3 has 14 residues. CDR3 nucleotide sequence: TGTGCCAGCAGTTTGGGGGGGCGCTTCGGGGAGCTGTTTTTT. It encodes CASSLGGRFGELFF.